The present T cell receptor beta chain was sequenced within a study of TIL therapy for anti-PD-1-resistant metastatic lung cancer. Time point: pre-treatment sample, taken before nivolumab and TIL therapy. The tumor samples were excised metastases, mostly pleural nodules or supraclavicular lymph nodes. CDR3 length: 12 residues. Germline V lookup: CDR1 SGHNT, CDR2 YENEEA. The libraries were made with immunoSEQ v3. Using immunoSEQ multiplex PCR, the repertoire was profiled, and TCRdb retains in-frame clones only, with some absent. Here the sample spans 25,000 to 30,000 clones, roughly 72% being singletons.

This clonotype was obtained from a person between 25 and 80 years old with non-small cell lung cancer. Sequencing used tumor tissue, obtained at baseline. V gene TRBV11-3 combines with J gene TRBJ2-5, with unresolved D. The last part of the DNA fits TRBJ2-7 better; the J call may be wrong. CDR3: CASSSPSHEQYF. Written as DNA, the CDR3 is TGTGCCAGCAGCTCCCCGAGCCACGAGCAGTACTTC.